This T cell receptor beta chain was identified during a study of shared clonotypes between healthy human individuals. The repertoire was sequenced with immunoSEQ multiplex PCR; TCRdb's copy has only in-frame clones and lacks some. The table lists more than 400,000 clones, over 70% of them singletons. Germline assignment: CDR1 SNHLY and CDR2 FYNNEI. V lost 7 bases, J lost 8 bases, and 8 bases lay in between. The CDR3 length is 11 residues. The sequence derives from a woman between 40 and 55 years old in good health. Some clones in this sample may be carry-over from other donors' samples. The chain has TRBV2 and TRBJ1-4; D is uncertain. Sequences were obtained from PBMCs. The chain's CDR3 is CASTRGEKLFF. The CDR3 coding sequence is TGTGCCAGCACCAGAGGGGAAAAACTGTTTTTT.